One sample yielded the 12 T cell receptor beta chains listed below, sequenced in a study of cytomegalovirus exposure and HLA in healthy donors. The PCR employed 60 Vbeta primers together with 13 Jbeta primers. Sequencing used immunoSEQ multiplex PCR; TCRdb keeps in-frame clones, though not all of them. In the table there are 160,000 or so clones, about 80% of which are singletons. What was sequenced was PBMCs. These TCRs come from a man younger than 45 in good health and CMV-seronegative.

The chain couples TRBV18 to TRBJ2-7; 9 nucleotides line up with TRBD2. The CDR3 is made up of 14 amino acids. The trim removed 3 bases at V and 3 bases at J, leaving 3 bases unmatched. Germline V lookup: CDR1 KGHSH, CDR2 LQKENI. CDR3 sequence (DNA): TGTGCCAGCTCACCGACTAGCGGATACTACGAGCAGTACTTC. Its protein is CASSPTSGYYEQYF.

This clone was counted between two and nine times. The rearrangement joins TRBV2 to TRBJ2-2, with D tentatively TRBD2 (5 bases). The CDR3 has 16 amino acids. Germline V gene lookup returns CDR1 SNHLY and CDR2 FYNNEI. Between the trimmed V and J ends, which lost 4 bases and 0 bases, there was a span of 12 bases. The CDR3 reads CASSGGSKANTGELFF. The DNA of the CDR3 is TGTGCCAGCAGTGGAGGGAGCAAAGCGAACACCGGGGAGCTGTTTTTT.

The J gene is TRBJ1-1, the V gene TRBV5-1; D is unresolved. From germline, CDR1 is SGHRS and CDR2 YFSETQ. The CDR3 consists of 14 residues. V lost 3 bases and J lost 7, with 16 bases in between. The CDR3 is CASSYEQRAGEAFF. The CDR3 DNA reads TGCGCCAGCAGCTACGAACAGAGGGCGGGTGAAGCTTTCTTT.

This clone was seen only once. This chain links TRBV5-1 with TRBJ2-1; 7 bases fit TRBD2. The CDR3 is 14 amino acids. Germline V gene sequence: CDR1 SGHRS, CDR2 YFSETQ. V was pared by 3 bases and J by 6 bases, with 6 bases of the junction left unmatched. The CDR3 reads CASSSGLSRNEQFF. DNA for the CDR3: TGCGCCAGCAGCTCGGGACTAAGCCGCAATGAGCAGTTCTTC.

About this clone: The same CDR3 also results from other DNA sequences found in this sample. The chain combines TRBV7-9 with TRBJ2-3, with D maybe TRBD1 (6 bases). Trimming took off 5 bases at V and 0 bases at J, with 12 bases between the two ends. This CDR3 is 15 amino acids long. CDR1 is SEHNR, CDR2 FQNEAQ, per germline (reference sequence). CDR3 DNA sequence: TGTGCCAGCAGCCCTCGGGACACCAGCACAGATACGCAGTATTTT. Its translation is CASSPRDTSTDTQYF.

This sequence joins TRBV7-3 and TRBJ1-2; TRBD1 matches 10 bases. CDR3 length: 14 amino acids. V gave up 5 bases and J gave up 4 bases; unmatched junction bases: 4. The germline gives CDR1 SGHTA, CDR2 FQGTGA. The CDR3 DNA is TGTGCCAGCAGCAACGGGGACAGGGGCTATGGCTACACCTTC. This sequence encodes CASSNGDRGYGYTF.

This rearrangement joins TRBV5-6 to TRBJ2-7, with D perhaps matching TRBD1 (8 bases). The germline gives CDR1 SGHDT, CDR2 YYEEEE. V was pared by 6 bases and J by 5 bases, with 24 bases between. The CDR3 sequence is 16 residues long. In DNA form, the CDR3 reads TGTGCCAGCAACCGTCACATAGGACAGGGAGGGCACGAGCAGTACTTC. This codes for CASNRHIGQGGHEQYF.

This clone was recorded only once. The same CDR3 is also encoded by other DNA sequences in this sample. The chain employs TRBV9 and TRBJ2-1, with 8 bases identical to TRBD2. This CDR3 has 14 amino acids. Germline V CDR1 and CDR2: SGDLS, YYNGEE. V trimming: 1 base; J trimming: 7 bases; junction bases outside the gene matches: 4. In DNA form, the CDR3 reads TGTGCCAGCAGCGTATCCGGGGGGGGAAATGAGCAGTTCTTC. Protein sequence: CASSVSGGGNEQFF.

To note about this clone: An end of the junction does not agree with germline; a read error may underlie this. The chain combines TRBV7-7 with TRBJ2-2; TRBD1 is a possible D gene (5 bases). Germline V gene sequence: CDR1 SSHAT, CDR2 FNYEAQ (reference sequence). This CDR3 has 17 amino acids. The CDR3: CASSPWPGAANTGELFF. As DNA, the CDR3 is TGTGCTAGCAGCCCATGGCCTGGGGCCGCGAACACCGGGGAGCTGTTTTTT.

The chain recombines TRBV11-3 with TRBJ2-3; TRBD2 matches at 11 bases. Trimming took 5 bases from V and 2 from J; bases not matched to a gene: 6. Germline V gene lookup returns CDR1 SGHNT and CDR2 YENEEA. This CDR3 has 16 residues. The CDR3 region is CASSIGTSGTTDTQYF. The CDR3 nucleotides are TGTGCCAGCAGCATAGGGACTAGCGGAACCACAGATACGCAGTATTTT. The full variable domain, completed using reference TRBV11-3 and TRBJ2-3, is EAGVVQSPRYKIIEKKQPVAFWCNPISGHNTLYWYLQNLGQGPELLIRYENEEAVDDSQLPKDRFSAERLKGVDSTLKIQPAELGDSAVYLCASSIGTSGTTDTQYFGPGTRLTVL.

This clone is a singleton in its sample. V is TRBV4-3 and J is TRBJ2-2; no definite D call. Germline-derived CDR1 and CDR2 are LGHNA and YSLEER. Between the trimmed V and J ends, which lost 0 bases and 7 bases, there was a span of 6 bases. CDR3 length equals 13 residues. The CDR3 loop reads CASSQDRVGELFF. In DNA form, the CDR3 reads TGCGCCAGCAGCCAAGATCGGGTCGGGGAGCTGTTTTTT.

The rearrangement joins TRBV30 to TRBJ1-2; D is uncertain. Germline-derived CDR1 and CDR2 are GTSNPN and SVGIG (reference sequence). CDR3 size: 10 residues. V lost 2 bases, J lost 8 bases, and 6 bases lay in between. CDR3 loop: CAWSRGGYTF. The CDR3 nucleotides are TGTGCCTGGAGTAGAGGGGGCTACACCTTC.